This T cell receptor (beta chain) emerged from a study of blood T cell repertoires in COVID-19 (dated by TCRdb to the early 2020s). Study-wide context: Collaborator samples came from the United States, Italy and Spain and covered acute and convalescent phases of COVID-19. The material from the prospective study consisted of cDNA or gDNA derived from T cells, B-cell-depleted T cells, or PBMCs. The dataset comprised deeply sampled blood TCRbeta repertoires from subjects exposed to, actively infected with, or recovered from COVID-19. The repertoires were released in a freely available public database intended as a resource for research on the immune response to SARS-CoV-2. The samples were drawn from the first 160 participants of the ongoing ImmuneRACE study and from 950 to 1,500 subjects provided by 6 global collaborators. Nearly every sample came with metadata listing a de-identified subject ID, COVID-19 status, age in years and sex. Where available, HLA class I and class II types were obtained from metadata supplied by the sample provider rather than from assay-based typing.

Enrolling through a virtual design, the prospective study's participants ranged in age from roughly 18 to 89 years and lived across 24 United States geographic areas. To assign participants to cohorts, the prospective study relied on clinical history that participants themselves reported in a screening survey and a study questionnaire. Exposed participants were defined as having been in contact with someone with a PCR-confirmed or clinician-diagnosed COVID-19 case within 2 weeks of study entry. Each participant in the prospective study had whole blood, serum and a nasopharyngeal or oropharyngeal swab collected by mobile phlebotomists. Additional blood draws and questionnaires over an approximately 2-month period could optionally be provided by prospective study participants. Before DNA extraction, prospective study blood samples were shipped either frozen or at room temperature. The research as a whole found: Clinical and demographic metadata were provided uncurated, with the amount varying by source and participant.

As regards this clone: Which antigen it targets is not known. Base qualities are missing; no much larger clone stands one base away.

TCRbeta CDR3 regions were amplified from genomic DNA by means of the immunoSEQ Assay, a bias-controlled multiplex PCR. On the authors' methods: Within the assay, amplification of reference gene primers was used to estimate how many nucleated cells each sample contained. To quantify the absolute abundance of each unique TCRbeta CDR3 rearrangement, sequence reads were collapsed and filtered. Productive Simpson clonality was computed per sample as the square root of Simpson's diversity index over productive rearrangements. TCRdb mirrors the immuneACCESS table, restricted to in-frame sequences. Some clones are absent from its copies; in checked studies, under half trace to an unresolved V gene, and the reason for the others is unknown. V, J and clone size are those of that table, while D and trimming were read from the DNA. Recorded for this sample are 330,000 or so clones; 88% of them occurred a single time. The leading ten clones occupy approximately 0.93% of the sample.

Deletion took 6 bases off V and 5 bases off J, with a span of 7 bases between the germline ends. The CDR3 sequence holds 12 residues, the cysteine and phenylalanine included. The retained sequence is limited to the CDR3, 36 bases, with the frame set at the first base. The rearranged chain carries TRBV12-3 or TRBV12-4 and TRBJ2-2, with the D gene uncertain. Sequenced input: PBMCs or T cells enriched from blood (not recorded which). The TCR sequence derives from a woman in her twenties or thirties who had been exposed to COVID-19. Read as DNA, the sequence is TGTGCCAGCAGCCCTCGGACCGGGGAGCTGTTTTTT. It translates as CASSPRTGELFF.